This entry concerns a single T cell receptor (beta chain). This clonotype has ten or more counts. Its antigen is currently not known. The input lacks base qualities; no much larger clone sits a single base away. These data originate in a study of T cell repertoires in cytomegalovirus infection (dated by TCRdb to about 2019). Background on the whole study: Donor HLA type was relevant to the analysis, as public TCR beta signatures indicated carriage of CMV infection together with the matching HLA type.

The CDR3 goes from the cysteine to the phenylalanine over 14 residues. The entry retains the CDR3 DNA only, 42 bases that are in frame from base 1. The junction shows trimming of 7 bases on V and 5 bases on J, and the gene matches do not reach 3 bases of it. The germline V gene (reference sequence) sets CDR1 to MNHEY and CDR2 to SMNVEV. The research as a whole found: The ex vivo response was dominated by HLA-C-restricted CMV-specific TCR beta clonotypes, which also provided the single most frequent clonotype in two of eight donors. In both this cohort and an independent cohort of some 380 donors, the cumulative frequency of public TCR beta family members distinguished carriers of CMV infection plus the relevant HLA type.

The data were produced on an Illumina HiSeq 1500. Using fastp at Q25 and MiXCR, TCRdb reprocessed the public reads and kept productive beta chains. A single entry per CDR3 protein holds the most common genes and DNA from its merged rows. A total of around 440,000 distinct CDR3 sequences appear in this sample, around 11% of them only once. Of the sample, roughly 10% is held by the ten largest clones. The V and J segments used are TRBV27 and TRBJ2-2, and TRBD2 aligns with 11 junction nucleotides. The sequenced sample consisted of PBMCs. The TCR sequence derives from a human donor in good health (CMV status not recorded). Some clones in this sample may be carry-over from other donors' samples. The bases read TGTGCCAGCACACTAGCGGGAGAGACCGGGGAGCTGTTTTTT. It specifies CASTLAGETGELFF.